This passage covers 5 T cell receptor beta chains from one sample sequenced in a study of vaccination and CD4 T cells after COVID-19. Sequencing of DNA taken from cultured CD4+ T cells relied on the Oncomine TCR Beta short-read assay. Using its own MiXCR run on the PCR reads, TCRdb lists one record per CDR3 protein. The sample contains some 14,000 distinct CDR3 sequences, roughly two fifths of which appear only once. Treatment described: roughly 10-day PBMC culture with coronavirus spike peptide pools or control peptides (ViraFEST assay). These receptors' targets are unknown. What was sequenced was CD4+ T cells from blood, cultured in vitro. Source of these receptors: a human donor who had recovered from COVID-19.

This clonotype was recorded once. The rearrangement links TRBV4-1 to TRBJ1-2; 8 positions match TRBD1. The germline CDR1 and CDR2 sequences are MGHRA and YSYEKL. There are 14 residues in the CDR3. V lost 2 bases and J lost 4; bases outside the gene matches: 3. CDR3 in DNA: TGCGCCAGCAGCCAACTTGGGACAGGCTATGGCTACACCTTC. As protein: CASSQLGTGYGYTF.

Only one count was recorded for this clonotype. The chain is built from TRBV6-4 and TRBJ1-1, with TRBD1 identical over 8 bases. CDR1 and CDR2 (germline): MRHNA, SNTAGT. Trimming removed 5 bases from V and 4 bases from J; junction bases left unmatched: 9. The CDR3 is 15 residues long. As DNA, the CDR3 is TGTGCCAGCAGTAACACAGGGGGGGTCGGCACTGAAGCTTTCTTT. This encodes CASSNTGGVGTEAFF.

The chain has TRBV20-1 and TRBJ1-5, with TRBD1 matching over 9 bases. The CDR3 extends over 14 amino acids. With V trimmed by 6 bases and J by 6 bases, 9 bases remained unmatched. The germline V gene has CDR1 DFQATT and CDR2 SNEGSKA (reference sequence). Here the CDR3 DNA reads TGCAGTGCCCAATCTACAGGGGGCGGTCAGCCCCAGCATTTT. Protein sequence: CSAQSTGGGQPQHF.

Notes on this clonotype: Relative to the germline gene, one junction end is altered; a read error may explain this. This rearrangement joins TRBV27 to TRBJ2-1; D remains ambiguous. This CDR3 region has 11 residues. The V gene's germline CDR1 is MNHEY and CDR2 SMNVEV (reference sequence). The CDR3 loop is CASKNRPLPSF. The CDR3, as DNA: TGTGCCAGCAAAAATCGACCGTTACCCAGTTTC.

The chain carries TRBV20-1 and TRBJ2-7, with TRBD1 matching over 10 bases. V lost 0 bases and J lost 4; bases outside the gene matches: 9. The CDR3 length is 16 residues. Germline V lookup: CDR1 DFQATT, CDR2 SNEGSKA (reference sequence). CDR3 nucleotides: TGCAGTGCTAGAGATTGGGGACAGGGGATTGGATACGAGCAGTACTTC. The encoded protein is CSARDWGQGIGYEQYF.